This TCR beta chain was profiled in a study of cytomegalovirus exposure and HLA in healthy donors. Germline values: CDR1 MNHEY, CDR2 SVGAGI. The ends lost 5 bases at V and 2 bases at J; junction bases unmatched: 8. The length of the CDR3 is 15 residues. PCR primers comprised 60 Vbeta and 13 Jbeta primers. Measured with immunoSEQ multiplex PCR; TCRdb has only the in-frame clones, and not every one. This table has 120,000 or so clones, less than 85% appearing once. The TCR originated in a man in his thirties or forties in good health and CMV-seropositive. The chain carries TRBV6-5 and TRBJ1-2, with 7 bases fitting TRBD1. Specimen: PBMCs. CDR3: CASSRIQTGNYGYTF. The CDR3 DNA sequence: TGTGCCAGCAGTAGGATTCAGACAGGGAACTATGGCTACACCTTC.